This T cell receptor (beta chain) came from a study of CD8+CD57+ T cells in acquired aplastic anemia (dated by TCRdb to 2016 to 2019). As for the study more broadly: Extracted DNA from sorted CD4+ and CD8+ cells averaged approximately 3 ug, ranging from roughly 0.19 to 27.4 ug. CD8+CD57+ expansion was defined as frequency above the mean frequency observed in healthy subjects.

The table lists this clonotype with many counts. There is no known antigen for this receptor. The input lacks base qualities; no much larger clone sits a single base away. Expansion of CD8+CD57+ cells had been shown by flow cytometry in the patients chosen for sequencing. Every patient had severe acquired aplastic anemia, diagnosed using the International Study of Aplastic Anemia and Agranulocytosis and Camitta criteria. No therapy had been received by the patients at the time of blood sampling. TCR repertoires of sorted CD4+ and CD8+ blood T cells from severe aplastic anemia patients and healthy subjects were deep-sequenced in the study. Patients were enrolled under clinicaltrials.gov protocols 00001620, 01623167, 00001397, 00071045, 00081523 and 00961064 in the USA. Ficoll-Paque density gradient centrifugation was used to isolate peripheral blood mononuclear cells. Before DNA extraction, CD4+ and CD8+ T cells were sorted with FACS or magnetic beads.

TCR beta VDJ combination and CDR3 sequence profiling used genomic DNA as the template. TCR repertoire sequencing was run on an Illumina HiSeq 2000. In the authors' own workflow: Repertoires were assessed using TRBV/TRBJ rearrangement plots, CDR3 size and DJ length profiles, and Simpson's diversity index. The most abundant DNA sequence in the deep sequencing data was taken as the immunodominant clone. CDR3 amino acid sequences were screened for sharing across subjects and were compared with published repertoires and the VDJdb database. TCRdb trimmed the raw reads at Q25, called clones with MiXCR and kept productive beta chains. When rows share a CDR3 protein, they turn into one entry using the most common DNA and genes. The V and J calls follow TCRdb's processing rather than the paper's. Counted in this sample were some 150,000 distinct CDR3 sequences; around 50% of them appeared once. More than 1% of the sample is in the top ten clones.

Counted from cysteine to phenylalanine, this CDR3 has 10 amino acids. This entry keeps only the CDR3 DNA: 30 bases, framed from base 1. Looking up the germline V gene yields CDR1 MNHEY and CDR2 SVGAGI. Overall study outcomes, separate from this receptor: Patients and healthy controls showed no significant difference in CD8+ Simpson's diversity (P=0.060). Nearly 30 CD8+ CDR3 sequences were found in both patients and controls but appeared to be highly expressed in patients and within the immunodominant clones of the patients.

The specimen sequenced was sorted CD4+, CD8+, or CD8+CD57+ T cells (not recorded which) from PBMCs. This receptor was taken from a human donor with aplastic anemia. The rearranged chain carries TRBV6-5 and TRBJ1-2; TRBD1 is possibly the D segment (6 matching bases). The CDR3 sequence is CDRVSYGYTF. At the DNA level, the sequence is TGTGACAGGGTGAGTTATGGCTACACCTTC.